The 16 T cell receptor beta chains below were found in one sample sequenced in a study of T cells in Graves' hyperthyroidism and ophthalmopathy. RNA transcripts provided the source from which TCR beta CDR3 regions were amplified. A set of HTBI primers served as the primers for a first-round RT-PCR of the TCR CDR3. TCRdb re-called the multiplex PCR reads through MiXCR, storing one row per CDR3 protein. The sample has 250,000 to 300,000 distinct CDR3 sequences, roughly 15% seen once. The specimen was blood. The receptors come from a woman in her 30s with Graves' hyperthyroidism that later progressed to Graves' ophthalmopathy.

This clonotype was counted many times. The chain joins TRBV6-1 to TRBJ2-5, with 8 bases lining up with TRBD1. Germline CDR1 reads MNHNS; CDR2 reads SASEGT. The CDR3 runs 15 residues. Trimming took 5 bases from V and 4 from J; bases not matched to a gene: 9. Here the CDR3 reads CASSRGQGLAETQYF. DNA of the CDR3: TGTGCCAGCAGTCGCGGACAGGGCTTGGCAGAGACCCAGTACTTC.

The chain recombines TRBV19 with TRBJ1-1; 10 bases line up with TRBD1. CDR1 is LNHDA and CDR2 is SQIVND in the germline V gene (reference sequence). This CDR3 region has 15 residues. V was pared by 4 bases and J by 2 bases, with 4 bases of the junction left unmatched. As DNA, the CDR3 is TGTGCCAGTAGTAAACGGACAGGGGGAAACACTGAAGCTTTCTTT. It encodes CASSKRTGGNTEAFF. Complete variable domain (other parts from reference TRBV19 and TRBJ1-1): DGGITQSPKYLFRKEGQNVTLSCEQNLNHDAMYWYRQDPGQGLRLIYYSQIVNDFQKGDIAEGYSVSREKKESFPLTVTSAQKNPTAFYLCASSKRTGGNTEAFFGQGTRLTVV.

This clonotype was detected only a few times. J is TRBJ1-4 and V is TRBV19; D gene unclear. V lost 4 bases, J lost 11 bases, and 17 bases lay in between. The CDR3 runs to 14 residues. Germline values: CDR1 LNHDA, CDR2 SQIVND (reference sequence). For the CDR3, the DNA is TGTGCCAGTAGTACCGAGGGTTATTACGGGAAACTGTTTTTT. This gives the protein CASSTEGYYGKLFF.

This clonotype occurred many times. The V gene is TRBV6-5, the J gene TRBJ2-7; no definite D call. The CDR3 is 13 residues long. Trimming left V 2 bases short and J 5 bases short, with 10 bases between. CDR1 and CDR2 from the germline V gene are MNHEY and SVGAGI. Here the CDR3 DNA reads TGTGCCAGCAGTTACCAGGCGTACGACGAGCAGTACTTC. Translated: CASSYQAYDEQYF.

This clonotype was observed at least ten times. The chain employs TRBV28 and TRBJ2-1; tentatively, D is TRBD2 (5 bases). Trimming took 5 bases from V and 8 from J, leaving 16 bases between them. This CDR3 comprises 14 residues. The germline V gene has CDR1 MDHEN and CDR2 SYDVKM. The CDR3 here is CASSLPPGLDEQFF. The CDR3 DNA is TGTGCCAGCAGTCTTCCCCCGGGGTTGGATGAGCAGTTCTTC.

Details on this clonotype: A much larger clone lies one base from this, so it may be a read error. The J gene is TRBJ2-3, the V gene TRBV7-2, with D perhaps matching TRBD1 (5 bases). Germline values: CDR1 SGHTA, CDR2 FQGNSA. Trimming stripped 4 bases from V and 5 bases from J, with 31 bases between. The CDR3 runs to 20 residues. CDR3 in DNA: TGTGCCAGCAGCTCATCCCCCCCCCCAAGTCAAATTCCAGGACAAGATACGCAGTATTTT. Translation: CASSSSPPPSQIPGQDTQYF.

This clonotype was recorded many times. The rearrangement uses TRBV28 and TRBJ1-4; maybe TRBD1 (5 bases). The CDR3 consists of 14 residues. CDR1 is MDHEN, CDR2 SYDVKM, per germline. V was cut by 5 bases and J by 7 bases, with 14 bases left in between. The CDR3 loop is CASSNKGWTEKLFF. CDR3 nucleotide sequence: TGTGCCAGCAGTAACAAGGGGTGGACTGAAAAACTGTTTTTT.

This clonotype was counted at least ten times. The rearrangement links TRBV6-1 to TRBJ1-2; no clear D. Trimming stripped 8 bases from V and 8 bases from J, with 9 bases between. The length of the CDR3 is 10 residues. Germline lookup yields CDR1 MNHNS and CDR2 SASEGT. The CDR3 sequence: CASGLGGYTF. CDR3 bases: TGTGCCAGCGGGTTGGGAGGCTACACCTTC.

This clonotype came up many times. The chain is built from TRBV27 and TRBJ2-1, with a possible D match to TRBD2 (6 bases). Deletions cut 3 bases from V and 5 bases from J, with 14 bases between. This CDR3 comprises 15 residues. Germline CDR1 reads MNHEY; CDR2 reads SMNVEV (reference sequence). CDR3 bases: TGTGCCAGCAGTTTGTTGGCTAGCGACCACAATGAGCAGTTCTTC. Translating gives CASSLLASDHNEQFF.

This clonotype came up many times. This chain links TRBV11-3 with TRBJ2-1; D tentatively fits TRBD1 or TRBD2 (5 bases each). CDR1 SGHNT and CDR2 YENEEA come from the germline V gene. V lost 5 bases to trimming and J lost 4 bases, with 18 bases between them. CDR3 length: 16 amino acids. The CDR3 DNA reads as TGTGCCAGCAGCCCCGGCATGGGCAGGGAGTACAATGAGCAGTTCTTC. Translating gives CASSPGMGREYNEQFF.

This clonotype has ten or more counts. This chain uses TRBV5-6 with TRBJ2-7, with 9 bases aligning to TRBD1. The CDR3 length is 14 residues. Per the germline V gene, CDR1 is SGHDT and CDR2 is YYEEEE. The V and J ends lost 4 bases and 3 bases, in that order; junction bases with no gene match: 5. The CDR3 protein is CASSRQGGDYEQYF. DNA of the CDR3: TGTGCCAGCAGCCGACAGGGGGGGGACTACGAGCAGTACTTC.

This clonotype was seen ten or more times. The chain has TRBV20-1 and TRBJ1-1, with D unclear. CDR3 length: 10 amino acids. V lost 0 bases and J lost 10, with 6 bases in between. CDR1 is DFQATT, CDR2 SNEGSKA, per germline (reference sequence). The CDR3 region has the DNA TGCAGTGCTAGAGATGGAGTAGCTTTCTTT. It codes for CSARDGVAFF.

In this sample, this clonotype turned up a few times. This chain links TRBV18 with TRBJ2-7, with 8 bases matching TRBD2. CDR1 and CDR2 (germline): KGHSH, LQKENI. V lost 0 bases to trimming and J lost 2 bases; unmatched junction nucleotides: 6. The CDR3 is made up of 16 amino acids. CDR3 coding DNA: TGTGCCAGCTCACCACCAAGCGGGGGCGGCCCCTACGAGCAGTACTTC. It yields the protein CASSPPSGGGPYEQYF.

In its sample, this clonotype was seen many times. V gene TRBV7-2 combines with J gene TRBJ1-1; the D is unclear. The V gene lost 5 bases and the J gene lost 5 bases, with 18 bases spanning the gap. Germline V gene data show CDR1 as SGHTA and CDR2 as FQGNSA. CDR3 length: 15 amino acids. CDR3 protein: CASSPGPRQRTEAFF. The CDR3 nucleotides are TGTGCCAGCAGCCCAGGCCCCCGACAAAGGACTGAAGCTTTCTTT.

This clonotype came up many times. V gene TRBV20-1 combines with J gene TRBJ2-7; TRBD2 agrees at 11 bases. This CDR3 contains 13 residues. Germline-derived CDR1 and CDR2 are DFQATT and SNEGSKA (reference sequence). V shed 3 bases, J shed 4 bases, and the junction held 2 bases outside the gene matches. CDR3 amino acids: CSARGLAEYEQYF. The CDR3 bases are TGCAGTGCTAGGGGACTAGCGGAGTACGAGCAGTACTTC.

The chain joins TRBV3-1 to TRBJ2-6; 7 bases are a match to TRBD2. V lost 5 bases, J lost 3 bases, and 4 bases stayed unmatched. CDR3 length equals 15 residues. CDR1 is LGHDT and CDR2 is YNNKEL in the germline V gene (reference sequence). CDR3 region: CASSSAGSGANVLTF. In DNA, the CDR3 is TGTGCCAGCAGCTCAGCGGGGAGTGGGGCCAACGTCCTGACTTTC.